These T cell receptor beta chains were read from a single sample in a study of T cells in Graves' hyperthyroidism and ophthalmopathy. TCRdb re-derived calls from the multiplex PCR reads in MiXCR, one entry per CDR3 protein. Of about 580,000 distinct CDR3 sequences in the sample, 35% to 55% were seen once. Material: peripheral blood or thyroid tissue (not recorded which). The receptors were sampled from a woman between 18 and 29 years old with Graves' hyperthyroidism. Both conserved end residues are part of each CDR3. The D gene is left open where the match is weak. Clone sizes are given selectively: once, few, many, or a class where the clone is expanded.

v_call: TRBV29-1; j_call: TRBJ2-2; d_call: .; clone_size: .; cdr3_aa: CSVATVGEFTGELFF; cdr3_nt: TGCAGCGTTGCAACGGTGGGAGAATTCACCGGGGAGCTGTTTTTT
v_call: TRBV19; j_call: TRBJ2-1; d_call: .; clone_size: .; cdr3_aa: CASSIAQGYNEQFF; cdr3_nt: TGTGCCAGTAGTATAGCGCAGGGATACAATGAGCAGTTCTTC
v_call: TRBV20-1; j_call: TRBJ2-7; d_call: TRBD2; clone_size: few; cdr3_aa: CSARGLAGPYEQYF; cdr3_nt: TGCAGTGCTAGGGGCCTAGCGGGCCCCTACGAGCAGTACTTC
v_call: TRBV10-3; j_call: TRBJ1-1; d_call: .; clone_size: .; cdr3_aa: CAFVSGVNTEAFF; cdr3_nt: TGTGCCTTCGTGTCAGGGGTGAACACTGAAGCTTTCTTT
v_call: TRBV20-1; j_call: TRBJ1-1; d_call: .; clone_size: many; cdr3_aa: CSANTRNTEAFF; cdr3_nt: TGCAGTGCCAACACCAGGAACACTGAAGCTTTCTTT
v_call: TRBV4-3; j_call: TRBJ1-5; d_call: TRBD1; clone_size: few; cdr3_aa: CASSQEKAGGNQPQHF; cdr3_nt: TGCGCCAGCAGCCAAGAAAAAGCAGGGGGGAATCAGCCCCAGCATTTT
v_call: TRBV20-1; j_call: TRBJ2-7; d_call: TRBD2; clone_size: many; cdr3_aa: CSAVSGASDEQYF; cdr3_nt: TGCAGTGCCGTTAGCGGGGCCTCCGACGAGCAGTACTTC
v_call: TRBV20-1; j_call: TRBJ2-2; d_call: .; clone_size: many; cdr3_aa: CSARDRTTTTGELFF; cdr3_nt: TGCAGTGCTAGAGATAGGACCACGACGACCGGGGAGCTGTTTTTT
v_call: TRBV20-1; j_call: TRBJ1-3; d_call: TRBD1; clone_size: few; cdr3_aa: CSATPGGSSGNTIYF; cdr3_nt: TGCAGTGCTACCCCAGGGGGGAGTTCTGGAAACACCATATATTTT
v_call: TRBV20-1; j_call: TRBJ1-2; d_call: .; clone_size: .; cdr3_aa: CSAAHGQYGYTF; cdr3_nt: TGCAGTGCTGCCCATGGACAGTATGGCTACACCTTC
v_call: TRBV5-1; j_call: TRBJ1-2; d_call: TRBD1; clone_size: many; cdr3_aa: CASSPQDRAGYTF; cdr3_nt: TGCGCCAGCAGCCCTCAGGACAGGGCTGGCTACACCTTC
v_call: TRBV6-5; j_call: TRBJ2-7; d_call: TRBD2; clone_size: .; cdr3_aa: CAISSPGLAGAYEQYF; cdr3_nt: TGTGCCATCAGTTCCCCGGGACTAGCGGGAGCCTACGAGCAGTACTTC
v_call: TRBV20-1; j_call: TRBJ1-1; d_call: .; clone_size: .; cdr3_aa: CSASQGPENTEAFF; cdr3_nt: TGCAGTGCTAGCCAGGGGCCTGAGAACACTGAAGCTTTCTTT
v_call: TRBV7-3; j_call: TRBJ2-3; d_call: .; clone_size: .; cdr3_aa: CASSHRSDTSNHWYTSTDTQYF; cdr3_nt: TGTGCCAGCAGCCACCGCTCCGACACCTCGAACCACTGGTACACTAGCACAGATACGCAGTATTTT